These 16 T cell receptor beta chains came from one sample sequenced in a study of shared clonotypes between healthy human individuals. Only in-frame clones appear in the TCRdb table, and some are missing; sequencing was by immunoSEQ multiplex PCR. The profile shows 490,000 or so clones, 79% of them singletons. The sequenced sample was PBMCs. The receptor set was obtained from a woman between 40 and 50 years old in good health. Some clones in this sample may be carry-over from other donors' samples.

The chain uses TRBV6-6 and TRBJ2-6; perhaps TRBD1 as D (6 bases). With 6 bases removed from V and 0 bases from J, the gap between germline ends came to 12 bases. Germline CDR1 is MNHNY and CDR2 is SVGAGI (reference sequence). The CDR3 is 16 amino acids. CDR3 sequence (DNA): TGTGCCAGCAGAAGACAGGCTCTCTCTGGGGCCAACGTCCTGACTTTC. Translation gives CASRRQALSGANVLTF.

This chain joins TRBV28 and TRBJ1-2; the match to TRBD1 covers 7 bases. The germline V gene encodes CDR1 MDHEN and CDR2 SYDVKM. The CDR3 consists of 14 residues. The V segment lost 5 bases and the J segment 4 bases; nucleotides outside the gene matches: 7. This chain's CDR3 is CASSPPGQLYGYTF. CDR3 bases: TGTGCCAGCAGTCCCCCGGGACAGCTCTATGGCTACACCTTC.

The rearrangement links TRBV6-5 to TRBJ2-1; TRBD2 matches at 10 bases. V lost 5 bases, J lost 4 bases, and 5 bases stayed unmatched. The germline V gene encodes CDR1 MNHEY and CDR2 SVGAGI. CDR3 size: 15 residues. The CDR3 reads CASSDWTSGYNEQFF. The CDR3 nucleotides are TGTGCCAGCAGTGACTGGACTAGCGGTTACAATGAGCAGTTCTTC.

The chain employs TRBV2 and TRBJ2-7; weak D call: TRBD2 (6 bases). V lost 6 bases, J lost 7 bases, and 16 bases lay in between. This CDR3 is built from 13 residues. Germline-derived CDR1 and CDR2 are SNHLY and FYNNEI. The CDR3 nucleotides are TGTGCCAGCAGGGCGGGGCCACTAGTTGAGCAGTACTTC. Its translation: CASRAGPLVEQYF.

The V and J genes are TRBV4-1 and TRBJ1-1; D remains ambiguous. V lost 2 bases and J lost 5, with 15 bases in between. The CDR3 runs 15 residues. CDR1 and CDR2 from the germline V gene are MGHRA and YSYEKL. CDR3 region: CASSQYQRSFTEAFF. As DNA, the CDR3 is TGCGCCAGCAGCCAATATCAAAGGAGTTTTACTGAAGCTTTCTTT.

The chain links TRBV7-9 to TRBJ2-2; D is possibly TRBD2 (6 bases). Per the germline V gene, CDR1 is SEHNR and CDR2 is FQNEAQ (reference sequence). Trimming shortened V by 4 bases and J by 3 bases, and 15 bases separated the two germline ends. This CDR3 has 16 amino acids. The CDR3 region has the DNA TGTGCCAGCAGCTCGTTCGCGGGATTCGACACCGGGGAGCTGTTTTTT. Protein product: CASSSFAGFDTGELFF.

The V gene is TRBV6-5, the J gene TRBJ1-2; unclear D gene. CDR1 MNHEY and CDR2 SVGAGI come from the germline V gene. The CDR3 covers 13 residues. Trimming shortened V by 5 bases and J by 7 bases, and 14 bases separated the two germline ends. CDR3 nucleotide sequence: TGTGCCAGCAGTAACGGGAGACGAGGTGGCTACACCTTC. Its protein is CASSNGRRGGYTF.

This CDR3 reads CAWSVRGGRTNTEAFF. CDR3 in DNA: TGTGCCTGGAGTGTGAGAGGGGGCCGGACAAACACTGAAGCTTTCTTT. The V and J genes are TRBV30 and TRBJ1-1, with 7 bases identical to TRBD1. The CDR3 runs 16 residues. Germline loops: CDR1 GTSNPN, CDR2 SVGIG (reference sequence). V trimming: 0 bases; J trimming: 2 bases; junction bases outside the gene matches: 9.

The chain uses TRBV30 and TRBJ1-5; perhaps TRBD1 as D (5 bases). Trimming took off 1 base at V and 7 bases at J, with 17 bases between the two ends. The CDR3 loop spans 15 amino acids. Germline V gene data show CDR1 as GTSNPN and CDR2 as SVGIG (reference sequence). The CDR3 nucleotides read TGTGCCTGGAGTGGGGCAGGGAACAGCAGACAGCCCCAGCATTTT. The encoded protein is CAWSGAGNSRQPQHF.

This clone showed up just a few times. The V call is TRBV19, the J call TRBJ2-2; 7 bases fit TRBD2. V gave up 0 bases and J gave up 5 bases; unmatched junction bases: 3. Germline V lookup: CDR1 LNHDA, CDR2 SQIVND (reference sequence). CDR3 length: 15 residues. CDR3 residues: CASSIEAAGTGELFF. For the CDR3, the DNA is TGTGCCAGTAGTATAGAAGCAGCGGGGACCGGGGAGCTGTTTTTT.

The chain has TRBV5-1 and TRBJ2-1; TRBD1 aligns across 9 bases. The CDR3 spans 15 residues. The trim removed 4 bases at V and 4 bases at J, leaving 6 bases unmatched. The germline gives CDR1 SGHRS, CDR2 YFSETQ. The CDR3 bases are TGCGCCAGCAGCATTTCCGGGACAGGGTACAATGAGCAGTTCTTC. Translating gives CASSISGTGYNEQFF.

The chain has TRBV27 and TRBJ2-1; 10 bases fit TRBD2. The CDR3 covers 15 residues. V shed 6 bases and J 6 bases; nucleotides not matched to a gene: 8. The germline V gene encodes CDR1 MNHEY and CDR2 SMNVEV (reference sequence). The CDR3 sequence: CASSRLSSGGNEQFF. The CDR3 nucleotides are TGTGCCAGCAGCCGACTTTCTAGCGGGGGCAATGAGCAGTTCTTC.

This clone was detected only a few times. V usage is TRBV6-4 and J usage is TRBJ1-5; tentatively, D is TRBD1 (5 bases). V dropped 7 bases and J dropped 6 bases, with 19 bases sitting between them. The CDR3 sequence is 15 residues long. CDR1 MRHNA and CDR2 SNTAGT come from the germline V gene. The CDR3, as DNA: TGTGCCAGCAAGGGGAGGCAGGGAGGTCGTCAGCCCCAGCATTTT. Translating gives CASKGRQGGRQPQHF.

As to this clone: A read error is likely here: a far larger clone is one base away. The chain employs TRBV7-7 and TRBJ2-5, with D maybe TRBD1 (6 bases). Trimming took off 4 bases at V and 3 bases at J, with 18 bases between the two ends. Germline CDR1 and CDR2: SSHAT and FNYEAQ (reference sequence). The CDR3 runs 16 residues. DNA of the CDR3: TGTGCCAGCAGCTATAATTTAGGGGGACAAGAAGAGACCCAGTACTTC. Translated, it gives CASSYNLGGQEETQYF.

The chain is built from TRBV5-1 and TRBJ2-5, with D unresolved. In germline, CDR1 is SGHRS, CDR2 YFSETQ. The CDR3 is 14 amino acids. Trimming stripped 0 bases from V and 5 bases from J, with 11 bases between. DNA for the CDR3: TGCGCCAGCAGCTTGGGTGTCCTGGGGGAGACCCAGTACTTC. This gives the protein CASSLGVLGETQYF.

This clone appeared once. The chain employs TRBV6-5 and TRBJ2-3; no reliable D call. The CDR3 length is 14 residues. The germline CDR1 and CDR2 sequences are MNHEY and SVGAGI. Deletions cut 8 bases from V and 4 bases from J, with 16 bases between. The CDR3 DNA reads as TGTGCCAGCGCCGAGTGGGCTGTGGCAGATACGCAGTATTTT. It translates to CASAEWAVADTQYF.